This paragraph reports one T cell receptor beta chain. This record comes from a study of T cell responses to AZD1222 COVID-19 vaccine. Profiling relied on immunoSEQ multiplex PCR, and the TCRdb table lists in-frame clones only, not all of them. In the table there are tens of thousands of clones, more than 75% of which are singletons. Trimming took 2 bases from V and 0 from J; bases not matched to a gene: 3. CDR1 and CDR2 (germline): SGHTA, FQGTGA. The CDR3 totals 18 residues. This receptor was taken from an adult in good health. This specimen was peripheral blood, taken on day 0 of AZD1222 vaccination. The chain couples TRBV7-3 to TRBJ2-2; 13 bases align to TRBD2. The CDR3 nucleotides are TGTGCCAGCAGCTTACGGACTAGCGGGGGCGCGAACACCGGGGAGCTGTTTTTT. It translates to CASSLRTSGGANTGELFF. The whole variable domain, remainder taken from reference TRBV7-3 and TRBJ2-2, is GAGVSQTPSNKVTEKGKYVELRCDPISGHTALYWYRQSLGQGPEFLIYFQGTGAADDSGLPNDRFFAVRPEGSVSTLKIQRTERGDSAVYLCASSLRTSGGANTGELFFGEGSRLTVL.